This record covers a single T cell receptor beta chain. In the original analysis: Reference gene primer amplification in the assay estimated nucleated cell counts. This table comes from immunoSEQ multiplex PCR, and its TCRdb copy is limited to in-frame clones, with some not included. Clone size and the V and J calls come from that table; the DNA yielded D and trimming. The sample lists some 200,000 clones, under 90% occurring once. This record comes from a study of blood T cell repertoires in COVID-19. Across the whole study: Acute-phase and convalescent COVID-19 samples originated in the United States, Italy and Spain. The cDNA or gDNA used as material had been derived from T cells, B-cell-depleted T cells, or PBMCs.

The sequencing input was peripheral blood. The sequence derives from a man aged 30 to 39 with active or convalescent COVID-19.

CDR3 region: CATRGTPPTTEQFF. CDR3 nucleotide sequence: TGTGCCACCAGGGGGACTCCCCCAACCACCGAGCAGTTCTTC. The rearrangement joins TRBV24-1 to TRBJ2-1, with D tentatively TRBD2 (6 bases). Germline V gene data show CDR1 as KGHDR and CDR2 as SFDVKD. Between the trimmed V and J ends, which lost 7 bases and 10 bases, there was a span of 19 bases. This CDR3 contains 14 residues.